This T cell receptor beta chain was sequenced during a study of cytomegalovirus exposure and HLA in healthy donors. The PCR had 60 Vbeta and 13 Jbeta primers. Using immunoSEQ multiplex PCR, the repertoire was profiled, and TCRdb retains in-frame clones only, with some absent. This sample yields about 82,000 clones, of which approximately 74% are seen a single time; 6.2% belongs to the top ten. Germline V CDR1 and CDR2: LNHDA, SQIVND (reference sequence). The CDR3 covers 16 residues. The V and J ends lost 3 bases and 6 bases, in that order; junction bases with no gene match: 9. The specimen sequenced was PBMCs. The rearrangement uses TRBV19 and TRBJ2-1; 9 bases line up with TRBD2. The TCR originated in a woman aged 45 to 65 in good health and CMV-seropositive. The CDR3 loop is CASSMGGLALINEQFF. As DNA, the CDR3 is TGTGCCAGTAGTATGGGGGGACTAGCATTAATCAATGAGCAGTTCTTC.